The clone carrying this TCR beta chain turned up a few times. CDR1 and CDR2 (germline): KGHSH, LQKENI. This CDR3 spans 16 amino acids. The V end was cut by 1 base, the J end by 7 bases, with 17 bases between. The data belong to a study of beta chain features in type 1 diabetes. In total, each donor contributed a single heparinised blood draw that averaged approximately 0.12 L. Reverse transcribing all isolated RNA meant expressed TCRB transcripts were sequenced. Stem cell-like memory T cell samples averaged about 1.01 million reads. Produced via immunoSEQ multiplex PCR; TCRdb's table is partial and in-frame only. The repertoire consists of 110,000 or so clones, with approximately 37% occurring once and the leading ten covering over 0.05%.

The sample was stem cell memory CD4+ T cells from blood. The V and J genes are TRBV18 and TRBJ2-1; D might be TRBD2 (6 bases). The clonotype comes from a woman younger than 35 in good health. CDR3 coding DNA: TGTGCCAGCTCACCACTAGTGGGAGGATCGAGAAATGAGCAGTTCTTC. It is translated as CASSPLVGGSRNEQFF.